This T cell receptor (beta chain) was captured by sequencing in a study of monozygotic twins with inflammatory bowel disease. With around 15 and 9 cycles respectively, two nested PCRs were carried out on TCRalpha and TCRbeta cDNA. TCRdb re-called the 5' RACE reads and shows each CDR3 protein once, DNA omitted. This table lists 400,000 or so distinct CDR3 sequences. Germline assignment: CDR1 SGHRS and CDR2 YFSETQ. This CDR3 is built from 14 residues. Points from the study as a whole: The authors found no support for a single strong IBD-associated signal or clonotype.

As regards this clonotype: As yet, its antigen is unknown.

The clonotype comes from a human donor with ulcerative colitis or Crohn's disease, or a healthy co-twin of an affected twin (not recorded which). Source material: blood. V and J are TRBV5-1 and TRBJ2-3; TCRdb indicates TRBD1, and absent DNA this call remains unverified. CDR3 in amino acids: CASGSGTVTDTQYF. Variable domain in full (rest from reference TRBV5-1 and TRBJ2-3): KAGVTQTPRYLIKTRGQQVTLSCSPISGHRSVSWYQQTPGQGLQFLFEYFSETQRNKGNFPGRFSGRQFSNSRSEMNVSTLELGDSALYLCASGSGTVTDTQYFGPGTRLTVL.